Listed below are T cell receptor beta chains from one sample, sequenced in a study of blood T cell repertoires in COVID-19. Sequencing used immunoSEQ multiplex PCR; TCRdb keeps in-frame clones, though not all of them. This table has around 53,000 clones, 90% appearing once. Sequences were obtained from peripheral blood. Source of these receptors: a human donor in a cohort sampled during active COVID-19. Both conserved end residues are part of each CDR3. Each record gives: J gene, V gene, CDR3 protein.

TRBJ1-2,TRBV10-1,CALPTGYTF
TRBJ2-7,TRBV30,CAWSVSAQLLYF
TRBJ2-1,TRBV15,CATSRAQGLEIRQFF
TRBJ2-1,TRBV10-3,CAISETGTGGGGEQFF
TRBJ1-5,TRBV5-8,CASSRHSDSYQPQHF
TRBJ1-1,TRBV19,CASSPHRATTEAFF
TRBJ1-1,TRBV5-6,CASQGRGNTEAFF
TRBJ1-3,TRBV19,CATDRTGTSGNTIYF
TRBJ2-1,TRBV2,CASRYSGEQFF
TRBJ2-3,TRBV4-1,CASSQGMLGQMSDTQYF
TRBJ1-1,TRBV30,CAWSSGGEAFF
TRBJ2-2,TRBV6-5,CASSRTGNTGELFF
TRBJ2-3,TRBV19,CASSPDTDTQYF
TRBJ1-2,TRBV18,CASSRGTDLYGYTF
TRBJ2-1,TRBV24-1,CATSDSTYNEQFF
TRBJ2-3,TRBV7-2,CASSLLGRFSGGRDTQYF
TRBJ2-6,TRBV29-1,CSVDTGANVLTF
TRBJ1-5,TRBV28,CASSPIPPRTLLRGNQPQHF
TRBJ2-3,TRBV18,CASSPGFGITDTQYF
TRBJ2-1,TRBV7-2,CASSQTDRKVGNEQFF
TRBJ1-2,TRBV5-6,CASSFRQAHYGYTF
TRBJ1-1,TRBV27,CASSFSPGKNTEAFF
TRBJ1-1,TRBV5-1,CASSLTRDSNRGRGTEAFF
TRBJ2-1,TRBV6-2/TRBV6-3,CASSYTPRGVFNEQFF
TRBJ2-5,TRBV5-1,CASSWGQGIGETQYF
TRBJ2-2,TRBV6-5,CASFDPSKARELFF
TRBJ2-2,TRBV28,CATTPGTGDTGELFF
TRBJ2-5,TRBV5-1,CASSQQRTVQETQYF
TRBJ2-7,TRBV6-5,CASMSRDRDYEQYF
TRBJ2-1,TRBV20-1,CSASSIGGSSYNEQFF
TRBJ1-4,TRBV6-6,CASSYEMARANEKLFF
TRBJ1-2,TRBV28,CASRGGQIYGYTF
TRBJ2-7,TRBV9,CASSAEPTPIEQYF
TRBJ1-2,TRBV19,CANPGLYGYTF
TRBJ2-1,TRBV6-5,CASSPGTGAHEQFF
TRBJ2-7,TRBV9,CASSVSGRGTDGQYF
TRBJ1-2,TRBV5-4,CASSSFSGYGYTF
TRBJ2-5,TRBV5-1,CASSNLRRETQYF
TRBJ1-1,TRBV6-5,CASRSDRVYTEAFF
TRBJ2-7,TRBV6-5,CASGPGTGIYEQYF
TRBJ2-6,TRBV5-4,CASSPLQGAGANVLTF
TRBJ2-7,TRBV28,CANRLRDEQYF
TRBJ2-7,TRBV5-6,CASSHRRGAYEQYF
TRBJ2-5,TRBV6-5,CASSPPGLGETQYF
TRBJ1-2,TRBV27,CASSLGRSYGYTF
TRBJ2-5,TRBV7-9,CASSSGLEETQYF
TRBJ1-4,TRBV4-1,CASSPRVANEKLFF
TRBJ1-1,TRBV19,CASSSGTGALNTEAFF
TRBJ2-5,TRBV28,CASSWDRGKTQYF
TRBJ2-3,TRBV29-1,CSAGLFGTDTQYF
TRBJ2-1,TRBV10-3,CAISSGRGNEQFF
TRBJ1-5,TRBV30,CAWSDYSDQPQHF
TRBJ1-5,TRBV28,CASKEGGQPQHF
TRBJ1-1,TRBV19,CAAGNTEAFF
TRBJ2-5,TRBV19,CASSRRGQQETQYF
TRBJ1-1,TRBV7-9,CASSLGLSGLFGGNTEAFF
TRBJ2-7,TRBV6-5,CASAAHPYEQYF
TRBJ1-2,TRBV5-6,CASSPPGQVDRLNYGYTF
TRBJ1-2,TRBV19,CASSMRDNANYGYTF
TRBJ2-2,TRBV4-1,CASSPRGGELFF